This T cell receptor beta chain was captured by sequencing in a study of cytomegalovirus exposure and HLA in healthy donors. Profiling relied on immunoSEQ multiplex PCR, and the TCRdb table lists in-frame clones only, not all of them. The sample has about 130,000 clones, almost 90% seen once. The CDR3 spans 13 residues. V was pared by 4 bases and J by 8 bases, with 7 bases of the junction left unmatched. Germline assignment: CDR1 SSHAT and CDR2 FNYEAQ (reference sequence). The origin of this receptor is a young man in good health and CMV-seronegative. The material sequenced was PBMCs. The rearrangement joins TRBV7-7 to TRBJ1-1; the match to TRBD1 covers 7 bases. The DNA for the CDR3 is TGTGCCAGCAGCTCCTTACAGGGGACAGAAGCTTTCTTT. This codes for CASSSLQGTEAFF. The whole variable domain, filled in from reference TRBV7-7 and TRBJ1-1, reads GAGVSQSPRYKVTKRGQDVTLRCDPISSHATLYWYQQALGQGPEFLTYFNYEAQPDKSGLPSDRFSAERPEGSISTLTIQRTEQRDSAMYRCASSSLQGTEAFFGQGTRLTVV.